These T cell receptor beta chains were read from a single sample in a study of blood T cell repertoires in COVID-19. The assay was immunoSEQ multiplex PCR, and TCRdb's table has in-frame clones only and misses some. Seen here are approximately 260,000 clones, 75% to 90% observed once, and the top ten hold 4.6%. The specimen was peripheral blood. The receptors come from a woman aged 40 to 55 who had recovered from COVID-19. Both conserved end residues are part of each CDR3. The D gene is left open where the match is weak. Clone sizes are given selectively: once, few, many, or a class where the clone is expanded.

cdr3_aa	cdr3_nt	v_call	j_call	clone_size	d_call
CASSQGLAFDEQYF	TGTGCCAGCAGCCAAGGACTCGCTTTCGACGAGCAGTACTTC	TRBV3-1/TRBV3-2	TRBJ2-7	-	-
CASSSYTTGTTYEQYF	TGCGCCAGCAGCTCGTACACCACCGGGACTACCTACGAGCAGTACTTC	TRBV4-1	TRBJ2-7	-	TRBD2
CASSPQGEETQYF	TGTGCCAGCTCACCACAGGGGGAAGAGACCCAGTACTTC	TRBV18	TRBJ2-5	-	-
CASSSLGRLAGEYNEQFF	TGTGCCAGCAGTTCCCTGGGGAGACTAGCGGGGGAATACAATGAGCAGTTCTTC	TRBV6-2/TRBV6-3	TRBJ2-1	once	TRBD2
CASSPDPGQMYGYTF	TGTGCCAGCAGTCCCGATCCGGGACAGATGTATGGCTACACCTTC	TRBV25-1	TRBJ1-2	-	TRBD1
CASSLIVRDTEAFF	TGTGCCAGCAGCTTAATTGTTCGAGACACTGAAGCTTTCTTT	TRBV5-6	TRBJ1-1	-	-
CASSGSRGVDYNEQFF	TGTGCCAGCAGCGGGTCGCGGGGGGTAGACTACAATGAGCAGTTCTTC	TRBV9	TRBJ2-1	-	TRBD2
CARSLSPQENTEAFF	TGTGCCAGAAGCTTGTCACCTCAGGAGAACACTGAAGCTTTCTTT	TRBV5-3	TRBJ1-1	-	-
CASSVFSWAGGTDTQYF	TGTGCCAGCAGCGTCTTCTCTTGGGCAGGGGGGACAGATACGCAGTATTTT	TRBV9	TRBJ2-3	-	-
CASSFGGINTDTQYF	TGTGCCAGCAGTTTTGGCGGGATTAACACAGATACGCAGTATTTT	TRBV27	TRBJ2-3	-	-
CASMTTSSYNSPLHF	TGTGCCAGCATGACAACTAGCTCCTATAATTCACCCCTCCACTTT	TRBV2	TRBJ1-6	-	-
CASSEGGGYYGYTF	TGTGCCAGCAGTGAAGGGGGAGGGTACTATGGCTACACCTTC	TRBV6-1	TRBJ1-2	-	-
CASSLRFDIGELFF	TGTGCCAGCAGCTTACGGTTTGACATCGGGGAGCTGTTTTTT	TRBV11-3	TRBJ2-2	-	-
CASSPLTGGIEKLFF	TGTGCCAGCAGTCCCCTGACAGGGGGTATTGAAAAACTGTTTTTT	TRBV28	TRBJ1-4	-	TRBD1
CASSLESRGNQPQHF	TGTGCCAGCAGCTTAGAGTCCCGGGGCAATCAGCCCCAGCATTTT	TRBV7-2	TRBJ1-5	-	-
CASSLVSRGGRETQYF	TGTGCCAGCAGCTTAGTTTCGCGGGGGGGCCGGGAGACCCAGTACTTC	TRBV7-9	TRBJ2-5	-	TRBD2
CASSVGQPASPLHF	TGTGCCAGCAGCGTGGGACAGCCCGCCTCACCCCTCCACTTT	TRBV9	TRBJ1-6	many	TRBD1
CASSSPQVFYEQYF	TGTGCCAGCAGCTCACCCCAGGTTTTCTACGAGCAGTACTTC	TRBV7-9	TRBJ2-7	-	-
CASSLSVAHQDTGELFF	TGTGCCAGCAGTTTATCGGTCGCCCACCAGGACACCGGGGAGCTGTTTTTT	TRBV27	TRBJ2-2	-	-
CASRRSGELRPQETQYF	TGTGCCAGCAGAAGAAGCGGGGAGCTACGACCCCAAGAGACCCAGTACTTC	TRBV2	TRBJ2-5	-	TRBD2
CASSLVAGNYNEQFF	TGTGCCAGCAGCTTAGTAGCGGGAAACTACAATGAGCAGTTCTTC	TRBV7-2	TRBJ2-1	-	TRBD2
CATGQGGAYEQYF	TGTGCCACGGGACAGGGTGGAGCCTACGAGCAGTACTTC	TRBV4-2	TRBJ2-7	-	TRBD1
CASSPGGGYSNQPQHF	TGTGCCAGCAGCCCTGGGGGGGGCTATAGCAATCAGCCCCAGCATTTT	TRBV7-9	TRBJ1-5	-	-
CASSQETGGTIYF	TGTGCCAGCAGCCAAGAGACAGGGGGCACCATATATTTT	TRBV3-1/TRBV3-2	TRBJ1-3	once	TRBD1
CASSTTRQGEETQYF	TGTGCCAGCAGCACTACCAGGCAGGGGGAGGAGACCCAGTACTTC	TRBV11-2	TRBJ2-5	-	TRBD1
CASSPGTTSSTDTQYF	TGTGCCAGCAGCCCTGGGACTACCTCTAGCACAGATACGCAGTATTTT	TRBV11-3	TRBJ2-3	-	TRBD2
CASSVHGELFF	TGTGCCAGCAGCGTTCACGGGGAGCTGTTTTTT	TRBV9	TRBJ2-2	-	-
CASSRGLSGELFF	TGTGCCAGCAGCCGGGGACTATCCGGGGAGCTGTTTTTT	TRBV27	TRBJ2-2	-	TRBD2
CASSADRASQETQYF	TGTGCCAGCAGCGCGGACAGGGCCTCGCAAGAGACCCAGTACTTC	TRBV7-6	TRBJ2-5	-	TRBD1
CASSSWTRGGETQYF	TGCGCCAGCAGCTCGTGGACTAGAGGGGGGGAGACCCAGTACTTC	TRBV5-1	TRBJ2-5	-	-
CASSLRDTYTDTQYF	TGTGCCAGCAGTTTACGGGACACCTACACAGATACGCAGTATTTT	TRBV28	TRBJ2-3	-	-
CASSTRVDSPLHF	TGTGCCAGTAGTACCCGCGTGGATTCACCCCTCCACTTT	TRBV19	TRBJ1-6	once	-
CASSLGPRELFF	TGTGCCAGCAGCTTAGGGCCTAGGGAGCTGTTTTTT	TRBV13	TRBJ2-2	-	-
CSASRAGLSYNSPLHF	TGCAGTGCTAGTAGGGCGGGACTTTCCTATAATTCACCCCTCCACTTT	TRBV20-1	TRBJ1-6	-	-
CASSNRPGLAGVNEQFF	TGTGCCAGCAGCAATAGACCGGGACTAGCGGGAGTGAATGAGCAGTTCTTC	TRBV21-1	TRBJ2-1	-	-
CASSGQKDRLYSPLHF	TGTGCCAGCAGTGGGCAAAAGGACAGGCTGTATTCACCCCTCCACTTT	TRBV6-1	TRBJ1-6	-	TRBD1
CAWSSAGGAKNIQYF	TGTGCCTGGAGTTCGGCGGGAGGTGCCAAAAACATTCAGTACTTC	TRBV30	TRBJ2-4	once	TRBD2
CASTPYQDTQYF	TGTGCCAGCACCCCCTATCAAGATACGCAGTATTTT	TRBV7-2	TRBJ2-3	-	-
CASSFSTGPYGYTF	TGTGCCAGTAGTTTTTCGACAGGTCCGTATGGCTACACCTTC	TRBV19	TRBJ1-2	-	-
CASSFWGGHEQFF	TGTGCCAGCAGCTTTTGGGGGGGACATGAGCAGTTCTTC	TRBV7-9	TRBJ2-1	-	TRBD2
CASSTAGVAYEQYF	TGTGCCAGCAGTACGGCAGGGGTGGCCTACGAGCAGTACTTC	TRBV27	TRBJ2-7	-	-
CASSQYRVEETQYF	TGCGCCAGCAGCCAATACAGGGTGGAAGAGACCCAGTACTTC	TRBV4-3	TRBJ2-5	-	-
CASSLSGSGSSYNEQFF	TGTGCCAGCAGTTTATCGGGTAGCGGTAGCTCCTACAATGAGCAGTTCTTC	TRBV28	TRBJ2-1	-	-
CAIRERGDREQFF	TGTGCCATCAGGGAGCGGGGGGATCGTGAGCAGTTCTTC	TRBV10-3	TRBJ2-1	-	TRBD2
CATRAGQGANEQFF	TGTGCCACCAGAGCGGGACAGGGCGCAAATGAGCAGTTCTTC	TRBV24-1	TRBJ2-1	-	TRBD1
CASSGGVQETQYF	TGTGCCAGCAGTGGGGGGGTCCAAGAGACCCAGTACTTC	TRBV2	TRBJ2-5	-	-
CAWSESQLVGAFF	TGTGCCTGGAGTGAATCCCAGCTAGTTGGGGCTTTCTTT	TRBV30	TRBJ1-1	-	-
CASSRQVEQPQHF	TGTGCCAGCAGCAGACAGGTAGAGCAGCCCCAGCATTTT	TRBV6-5	TRBJ1-5	-	-
CASTPRQAGNTEAFF	TGTGCCAGCACCCCTCGACAGGCTGGAAATACTGAAGCTTTCTTT	TRBV27	TRBJ1-1	-	-